Following are 23 T cell receptor beta chains from one sample sequenced in a study of Ad26.COV2.S vaccination and SARS-CoV-2 variants. Measured with immunoSEQ multiplex PCR; TCRdb has only the in-frame clones, and not every one. The data hold 300,000 to 400,000 clones, with 88% observed a single time. Treatment noted: 15 to 20 received Ad26.COV2.S at low or high dose, single or two shots; five or six received placebo; per-sample allocation not given. On day 63 after the first injection, vaccine and placebo recipients gave samples. Sequences were derived from peripheral blood, sampled in a trial of Ad26.COV2.S vaccine versus placebo. The receptors originated from a person between 18 and 60 years old who received the Ad26.COV2.S COVID-19 vaccine or a placebo.

The chain has TRBV5-5 and TRBJ1-1; D is possibly TRBD1 (5 bases). Trimming cost V 1 base and J 2 bases, with 9 bases left between them. Germline assignment: CDR1 SGHKS and CDR2 YYEKEE (reference sequence). The CDR3 runs to 14 residues. The CDR3 DNA reads TGTGCCAGCAGCTTGTGGGGGGAAAACACTGAAGCTTTCTTT. Translation gives CASSLWGENTEAFF.

This rearrangement joins TRBV5-1 to TRBJ1-2, with D perhaps matching TRBD1 (6 bases). V lost 4 bases and J lost 0, with 13 bases in between. Germline CDR1 SGHRS, CDR2 YFSETQ. The CDR3 is 15 amino acids. The CDR3 DNA is TGCGCCAGCAGCCCCACAGGGAGGGCTAACTATGGCTACACCTTC. This gives the protein CASSPTGRANYGYTF.

The rearrangement links TRBV19 to TRBJ1-1; the match to TRBD1 covers 7 bases. This CDR3 comprises 14 residues. Germline CDR1 and CDR2: LNHDA and SQIVND (reference sequence). Losses at the gene ends were 5 bases for V and 3 bases for J; bases not matched to a gene: 6. The CDR3 sequence is CASSPQGDYTEAFF. The CDR3 coding sequence is TGTGCCAGTAGTCCTCAGGGGGACTACACTGAAGCTTTCTTT. The whole variable domain, filled in from reference TRBV19 and TRBJ1-1, reads DGGITQSPKYLFRKEGQNVTLSCEQNLNHDAMYWYRQDPGQGLRLIYYSQIVNDFQKGDIAEGYSVSREKKESFPLTVTSAQKNPTAFYLCASSPQGDYTEAFFGQGTRLTVV.

The chain uses TRBV30 and TRBJ1-6; possible D gene TRBD1, 5 bases. CDR3 size: 14 residues. The V end lost 0 bases, the J end lost 8 bases, and 11 bases lay between the germline ends. From germline, CDR1 is GTSNPN and CDR2 SVGIG (reference sequence). The CDR3 is CAWSVRGGDSPLHF. The CDR3 bases are TGTGCCTGGAGTGTACGTGGAGGGGATTCACCCCTCCACTTT.

The CDR3 DNA is TGTGCCAGCAGCTTAGCCCAGTGGAGGGACGAGCAGTACTTC. This sequence encodes CASSLAQWRDEQYF. The chain is built from TRBV5-5 and TRBJ2-7; TRBD2 might be the D (6 bases). Trimming took off 2 bases at V and 5 bases at J, with 14 bases between the two ends. Per the germline V gene, CDR1 is SGHKS and CDR2 is YYEKEE (reference sequence). This CDR3 has 14 residues.

A single count supports this clone. The J gene is TRBJ1-3, the V gene TRBV3-1 (or the pseudogene TRBV3-2), with 7 bases lining up with TRBD1. V was clipped by 4 bases and J by 4 bases; unmatched bases: 10. Germline V lookup: CDR1 LGHDT, CDR2 YNNKEL (reference sequence). The CDR3 extends over 16 amino acids. CDR3 bases: TGTGCCAGCAGCCCGTGGGACAGCAACCTAGGAAACACCATATATTTT. Translation gives CASSPWDSNLGNTIYF.

The chain links TRBV10-3 to TRBJ2-1; 9 bases are shared with TRBD1. The CDR3 contains 13 residues. Germline CDR1 is ENHRY and CDR2 is SYGVKD. Germline trimming cut 7 bases from V and 10 bases from J; bases unmatched to any gene: 8. The CDR3: CAIMGQGFGEQFF. The CDR3 DNA reads as TGTGCCATCATGGGACAGGGTTTTGGCGAGCAGTTCTTC.

The rearrangement uses TRBV6-5 and TRBJ1-4, with 7 bases lining up with TRBD1. V trimming: 4 bases; J trimming: 3 bases; junction bases outside the gene matches: 8. Germline lookup yields CDR1 MNHEY and CDR2 SVGAGI. The CDR3 totals 16 residues. In DNA, the CDR3 is TGTGCCAGCAGTTCGACCAGACAGGGACCTAATGAAAAACTGTTTTTT. It encodes CASSSTRQGPNEKLFF.

The chain is built from TRBV2 and TRBJ2-7; D may be TRBD1 (6 bases). The germline V gene has CDR1 SNHLY and CDR2 FYNNEI. This CDR3 is 13 amino acids long. Trimming cost V 7 bases and J 2 bases, with 12 bases left between them. CDR3 DNA sequence: TGTGCCAGCACCGGGACACGGACCTACGAGCAGTACTTC. This gives the protein CASTGTRTYEQYF.

The chain couples TRBV18 to TRBJ2-7; D is unresolved. V dropped 2 bases and J dropped 4 bases, with 6 bases sitting between them. Germline-derived CDR1 and CDR2 are KGHSH and LQKENI. The CDR3 totals 12 residues. In DNA form, the CDR3 reads TGTGCCAGCTCACCAGACGGGTACGAGCAGTACTTC. It yields the protein CASSPDGYEQYF.

The chain employs TRBV11-2 and TRBJ2-1, with D tentatively TRBD1 (6 bases). V was trimmed by 2 bases and J by 6 bases, leaving 8 bases between them. This CDR3 comprises 13 residues. Germline CDR1 is SGHAT and CDR2 is FQNNGV. CDR3 DNA: TGTGCCAGCAGCTTAACAGGGTCCAATGAGCAGTTCTTC. Translating gives CASSLTGSNEQFF.

The V gene is TRBV28, the J gene TRBJ2-3; D is uncertain. V was cut by 1 base and J by 1 base, with 9 bases left in between. This CDR3 region has 15 residues. Germline V CDR1 and CDR2: MDHEN, SYDVKM. CDR3 sequence reads: CASSLSASRTDTQYF. CDR3 bases: TGTGCCAGCAGTTTATCGGCCTCCCGCACAGATACGCAGTATTTT.

The chain has TRBV6-5 and TRBJ1-3; TRBD1 might be the D (5 bases). V was clipped by 6 bases and J by 2 bases, with 14 bases between them. The CDR3 is 15 amino acids. Germline V gene lookup returns CDR1 MNHEY and CDR2 SVGAGI. The CDR3 sequence: CASRTIGQTGNTIYF. CDR3 coding DNA: TGTGCCAGCAGGACCATAGGACAAACTGGAAACACCATATATTTT.

The chain recombines TRBV4-3 with TRBJ1-3; D remains unclear. V shed 1 base and J shed 0 bases, with 7 bases lying between them. Germline V gene data show CDR1 as LGHNA and CDR2 as YSLEER. The length of the CDR3 is 15 residues. CDR3 amino acids: CASSQASVSGNTIYF. DNA for the CDR3: TGCGCCAGCAGCCAAGCTTCCGTCTCTGGAAACACCATATATTTT.

J is TRBJ2-1 and V is TRBV9; 10 bases align to TRBD2. V was clipped by 4 bases and J by 5 bases; unmatched bases: 6. Germline CDR1 reads SGDLS; CDR2 reads YYNGEE. This CDR3 is built from 15 residues. CDR3 loop: CASSRGLADHNEQFF. The CDR3 nucleotides read TGTGCCAGCAGCCGTGGACTAGCGGACCACAATGAGCAGTTCTTC.

The chain has TRBV5-1 and TRBJ1-6, with 9 bases matching TRBD1. CDR3 length: 16 amino acids. The V and J ends lost 0 bases and 9 bases, in that order; junction bases with no gene match: 7. The germline CDR1 and CDR2 sequences are SGHRS and YFSETQ. CDR3 nucleotides: TGCGCCAGCAGCTTGGACAGGGGGCAAAATGGTTCACCCCTCCACTTT. It specifies CASSLDRGQNGSPLHF.

This chain connects TRBV18 to TRBJ2-5, with TRBD1 identical over 8 bases. V lost 3 bases and J lost 4; bases outside the gene matches: 7. The CDR3 is 15 amino acids. Germline V gene lookup returns CDR1 KGHSH and CDR2 LQKENI. The CDR3 region is CASSPRRQGIETQYF. In DNA form, the CDR3 reads TGTGCCAGCTCACCGCGAAGACAGGGGATAGAGACCCAGTACTTC.

The chain joins TRBV12-3 or TRBV12-4 to TRBJ2-5; D not resolved. This CDR3 is 11 amino acids long. Trimming removed 1 base at V and 3 bases at J, with 0 bases between. CDR3 bases: TGTGCCAGCAGTTTAGAAGAGACCCAGTACTTC. Its translation is CASSLEETQYF.

The chain employs TRBV9 and TRBJ1-4, with TRBD1 matching 7 bases. The CDR3 loop spans 14 amino acids. Germline CDR1 SGDLS, CDR2 YYNGEE. Trimming removed 4 bases from V and 8 bases from J; junction bases left unmatched: 8. The chain's CDR3 is CASSNRGSYEKLFF. CDR3 DNA sequence: TGTGCCAGCAGCAACAGGGGTTCTTACGAAAAACTGTTTTTT.

This chain uses TRBV9 with TRBJ1-5; 8 bases agree with TRBD1. Trimming at V came to 4 bases and at J to 7 bases, leaving 10 bases not matched to a gene. This CDR3 region has 15 residues. Germline loops: CDR1 SGDLS, CDR2 YYNGEE. Here the CDR3 reads CASSKSGQGRQPQHF. The CDR3 DNA follows: TGTGCCAGCAGCAAAAGCGGACAGGGACGCCAGCCCCAGCATTTT.

This sequence joins TRBV9 and TRBJ2-7; 8 bases map to TRBD1. Germline CDR1 and CDR2: SGDLS and YYNGEE. The CDR3 sequence is 16 residues long. V lost 0 bases, J lost 4 bases, and 9 bases stayed unmatched. CDR3 bases: TGTGCCAGCAGCGTAGCTTGGCAGGGGGCGCAATACGAGCAGTACTTC. Its protein is CASSVAWQGAQYEQYF.

CDR3 nucleotide sequence: TGTGCCAGCAGAATGGTCACAGATACGCAGTATTTT. This sequence encodes CASRMVTDTQYF. The chain is built from TRBV7-9 and TRBJ2-3; D is undetermined. Trimming pared 6 bases from V and 2 bases from J, leaving 6 bases between. This CDR3 region has 12 residues. Germline values: CDR1 SEHNR, CDR2 FQNEAQ (reference sequence).

This clone was seen just once. The genes are TRBV29-1 and TRBJ1-6, with D unclear. V dropped 4 bases and J dropped 7 bases, with 14 bases sitting between them. This CDR3 spans 14 amino acids. CDR1 SQVTM and CDR2 ANQGSEA come from the germline V gene. The CDR3, as DNA: TGCAGCGTTGTTACGGGCGGGGAGAATTCACCCCTCCACTTT. Amino acids: CSVVTGGENSPLHF.